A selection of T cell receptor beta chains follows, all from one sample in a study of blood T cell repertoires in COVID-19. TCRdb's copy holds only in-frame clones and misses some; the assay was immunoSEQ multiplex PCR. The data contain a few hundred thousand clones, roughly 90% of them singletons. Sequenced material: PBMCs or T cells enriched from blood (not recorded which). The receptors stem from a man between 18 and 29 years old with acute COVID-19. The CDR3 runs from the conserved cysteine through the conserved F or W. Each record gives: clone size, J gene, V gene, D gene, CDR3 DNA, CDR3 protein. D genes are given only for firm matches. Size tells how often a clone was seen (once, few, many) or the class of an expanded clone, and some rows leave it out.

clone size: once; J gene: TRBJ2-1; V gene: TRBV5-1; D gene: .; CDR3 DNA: TGCGCCAGCCGCAGACAGCGCCACAATGAGCAGTTCTTC; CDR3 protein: CASRRQRHNEQFF
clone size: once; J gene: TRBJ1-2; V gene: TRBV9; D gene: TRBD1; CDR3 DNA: TGTGCCAGCAGCCCTGGGACAGGGGTGAGGGGCTACACCTTC; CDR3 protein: CASSPGTGVRGYTF
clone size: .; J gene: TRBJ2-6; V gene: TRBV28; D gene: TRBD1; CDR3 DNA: TGTGCCAGCAGTTTAAGGGGGCAACCCGGGGCCAACGTCCTGACTTTC; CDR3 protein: CASSLRGQPGANVLTF
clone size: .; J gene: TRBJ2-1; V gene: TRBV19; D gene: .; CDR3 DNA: TGTGCCAGTAGTATAGGTCCTAGCGACCTGTACAATGAGCAGTTCTTC; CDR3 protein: CASSIGPSDLYNEQFF
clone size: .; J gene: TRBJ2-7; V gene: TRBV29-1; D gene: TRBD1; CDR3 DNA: TGCAGCGTTGAAGGCTGGAAACAGGGGTCTTACGAGCAGTACTTC; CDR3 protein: CSVEGWKQGSYEQYF
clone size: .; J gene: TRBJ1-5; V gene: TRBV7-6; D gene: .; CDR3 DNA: TGTGCCAGCAGCTTAAGATCAGGGGCTGGGAGCAATCAGCCCCAGCATTTT; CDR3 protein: CASSLRSGAGSNQPQHF
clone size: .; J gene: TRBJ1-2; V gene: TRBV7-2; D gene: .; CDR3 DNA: TGTGCCAGCAGCTTAATGGTATCAGGGCTTGGCTACACCTTC; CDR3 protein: CASSLMVSGLGYTF
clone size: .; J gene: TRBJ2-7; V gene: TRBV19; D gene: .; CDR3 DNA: TGTGCCAGTAGTCCCTTCGGGAGTTCCTACGAGCAGTACTTC; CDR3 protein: CASSPFGSSYEQYF
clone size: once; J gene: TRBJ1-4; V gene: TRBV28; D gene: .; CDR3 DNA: TGTGCCAGCAGTTTCATTGGGGAGGGCAATGAAAAACTGTTTTTT; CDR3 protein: CASSFIGEGNEKLFF
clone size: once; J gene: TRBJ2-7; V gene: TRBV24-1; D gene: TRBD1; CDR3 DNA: TGTGCCACCGGACAGGGGGCAAGTCACGAGCAGTACTTC; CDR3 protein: CATGQGASHEQYF
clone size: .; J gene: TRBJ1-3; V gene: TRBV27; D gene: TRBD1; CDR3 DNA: TGTGCCAGCAGTAAAAGGGGACAGGTCGAGAACACCATATATTTT; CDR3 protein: CASSKRGQVENTIYF
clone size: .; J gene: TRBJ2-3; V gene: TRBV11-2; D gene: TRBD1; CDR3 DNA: TGTGCCAGCAGACGGACAGGGGGCACAGATACGCAGTATTTT; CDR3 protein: CASRRTGGTDTQYF
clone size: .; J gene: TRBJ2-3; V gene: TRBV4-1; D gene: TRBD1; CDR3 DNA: TGCGCCAGCAGCCAAGACCCAGCAGGGGGTTCGGCAGATACGCAGTATTTT; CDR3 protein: CASSQDPAGGSADTQYF
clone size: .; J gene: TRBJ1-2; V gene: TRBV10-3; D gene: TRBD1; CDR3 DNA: TGTGCCATCAGTGGGAGGGGACAGGATGGCTACACCTTC; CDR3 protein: CAISGRGQDGYTF
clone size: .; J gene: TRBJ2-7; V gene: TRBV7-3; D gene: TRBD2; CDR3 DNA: TGTGCCAGCAGTCCCACGGGCGGCGGGGGCTACGAGCAGTACTTC; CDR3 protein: CASSPTGGGGYEQYF
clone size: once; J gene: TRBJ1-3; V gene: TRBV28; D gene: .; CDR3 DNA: TGTGCCAGCAGCCCAAGGAGGGACACCATATATTTT; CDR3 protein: CASSPRRDTIYF
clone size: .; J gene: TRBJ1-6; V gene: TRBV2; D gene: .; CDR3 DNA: TGTGCCAGCAGCGTAACCCCAGGGGATAGCCCTTCACCCCTCCACTTT; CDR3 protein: CASSVTPGDSPSPLHF
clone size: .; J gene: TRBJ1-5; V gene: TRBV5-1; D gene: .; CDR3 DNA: TGCGCCAGCAGCTTGGCCCTACAGATATATAGCAATCAGCCCCAGCATTTT; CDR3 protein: CASSLALQIYSNQPQHF
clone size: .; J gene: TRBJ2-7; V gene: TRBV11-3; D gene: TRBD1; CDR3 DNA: TGTGCCAGCAGTTTAAGGGACAGCAACTACGAGCAGTACTTC; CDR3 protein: CASSLRDSNYEQYF
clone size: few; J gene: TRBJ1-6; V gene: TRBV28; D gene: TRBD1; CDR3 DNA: TGTGCCAGCAGTTCGTCCGGGACAGGGGGAAATTCACCCCTCCACTTT; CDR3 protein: CASSSSGTGGNSPLHF